This entry lists 30 T cell receptor beta chains sequenced from one sample in a study of radiation and T cells in renal cell carcinoma. Documented time point: blood 2 weeks post-SBRT. Treatment given: 15 Gy SBRT to primary tumor, nephrectomy 4 weeks later. Profiled with immunoSEQ multiplex PCR; TCRdb holds only in-frame clones, not every one. Of roughly 130,000 clones listed, 88% are singletons. The specimen comprised blood, sampled from a patient whose treatment included radiotherapy and nephrectomy. Receptor source: a woman in her sixties or seventies with renal cell carcinoma.

This chain joins TRBV27 and TRBJ1-2; D unresolved. The length of the CDR3 is 14 residues. Trimming took 5 bases from V and 2 from J, leaving 12 bases between them. CDR1 is MNHEY and CDR2 is SMNVEV in the germline V gene (reference sequence). CDR3 bases: TGTGCCAGCAGTCCTTCGGTGAGGAACTATGGCTACACCTTC. Translating it yields CASSPSVRNYGYTF.

The chain carries TRBV5-1 and TRBJ2-1, with D possibly TRBD2 on 5 matching bases. Trimming left V 3 bases short and J 8 bases short, with 12 bases between. Germline CDR1 is SGHRS and CDR2 is YFSETQ. This CDR3 has 13 residues. The CDR3 coding sequence is TGCGCCAGCAGCTCGGGAACTTGGGATGAGCAGTTCTTC. Translated: CASSSGTWDEQFF. Filled out from reference TRBV5-1 and TRBJ2-1, the complete variable domain reads KAGVTQTPRYLIKTRGQQVTLSCSPISGHRSVSWYQQTPGQGLQFLFEYFSETQRNKGNFPGRFSGRQFSNSRSEMNVSTLELGDSALYLCASSSGTWDEQFFGPGTRLTVL.

J is TRBJ2-1 and V is TRBV9, with D maybe TRBD1 (5 bases). CDR3 size: 14 residues. Per germline, CDR1 SGDLS and CDR2 YYNGEE. The V end lost 0 bases, the J end lost 9 bases, and 13 bases lay between the germline ends. The chain's CDR3 is CASSVASGATEQFF. The CDR3 DNA reads as TGTGCCAGCAGCGTAGCTTCTGGGGCCACTGAGCAGTTCTTC.

The rearrangement links TRBV28 to TRBJ1-1, with D perhaps TRBD1 (6 bases). The CDR3 runs 14 residues. V was clipped by 1 base and J by 5 bases, with 11 bases between them. The germline gives CDR1 MDHEN, CDR2 SYDVKM. The CDR3 reads CASSLLGGTTEAFF. CDR3 coding DNA: TGTGCCAGCAGTTTATTGGGGGGCACGACTGAAGCTTTCTTT.

This chain links TRBV2 with TRBJ1-4; D is uncertain. Per germline, CDR1 SNHLY and CDR2 FYNNEI. This CDR3 comprises 13 residues. With 3 bases removed from V and 5 bases from J, the gap between germline ends came to 7 bases. The CDR3, as DNA: TGTGCCAGCAGTGAGGGCCAGAATGAAAAACTGTTTTTT. Translated, it gives CASSEGQNEKLFF.

The gene calls are TRBV10-1 and TRBJ1-1, with 8 positions matching TRBD1. J gave up 0 bases and V 6 bases, and 9 bases lay outside the gene matches. The CDR3 spans 16 residues. Germline CDR1 reads WNHNN; CDR2 reads SYGVQD (reference sequence). The CDR3 sequence: CASRGGQVSMNTEAFF. The CDR3 DNA reads TGCGCCAGCAGGGGGGGACAGGTAAGTATGAACACTGAAGCTTTCTTT.

The chain links TRBV30 to TRBJ2-1; 10 nucleotides match TRBD1. Per the germline V gene, CDR1 is GTSNPN and CDR2 is SVGIG (reference sequence). With V trimmed by 5 bases and J by 9 bases, 7 bases remained unmatched. The CDR3 spans 13 residues. CDR3 residues: CAWDRDRGFEQFF. CDR3 nucleotide sequence: TGTGCCTGGGACCGGGACAGGGGTTTTGAGCAGTTCTTC.

This chain joins TRBV19 and TRBJ1-6; D is ambiguous. The CDR3 covers 14 residues. Germline V CDR1 and CDR2: LNHDA, SQIVND (reference sequence). V was shortened by 9 bases and J by 0 bases, with 9 bases between the two germline ends. CDR3 region: CASGRSSYNSPLHF. For the CDR3, the DNA is TGTGCCAGCGGTCGGAGCTCCTATAATTCACCCCTCCACTTT.

The chain joins TRBV7-9 to TRBJ2-7; TRBD2 might be the D (6 bases). The V end lost 4 bases, the J end lost 6 bases, and 10 bases lay between the germline ends. The CDR3 length is 12 residues. Germline assignment: CDR1 SEHNR and CDR2 FQNEAQ (reference sequence). The CDR3 DNA is TGTGCCAGCAGCTCCCAGGGAGGCGAGCAGTACTTC. Protein sequence: CASSSQGGEQYF.

V usage is TRBV6-5 and J usage is TRBJ2-6; maybe TRBD1 (5 bases). The CDR3 loop spans 16 amino acids. The V and J ends lost 3 bases and 0 bases respectively, with 9 bases between them. Per germline, CDR1 MNHEY and CDR2 SVGAGI. The CDR3 sequence: CASSYRGASGANVLTF. The CDR3 DNA reads TGTGCCAGCAGTTATCGTGGGGCCTCTGGGGCCAACGTCCTGACTTTC.

The chain employs TRBV30 and TRBJ1-5; 8 positions match TRBD1. Germline CDR1 is GTSNPN and CDR2 is SVGIG (reference sequence). The CDR3 has 13 amino acids. J lost 6 bases, V lost 2 bases, and 3 bases had no gene match. The CDR3 sequence is CAWSLQGGQPQHF. CDR3 DNA sequence: TGTGCCTGGAGTCTACAGGGGGGTCAGCCCCAGCATTTT.

The V and J genes are TRBV15 and TRBJ1-4; 7 bases agree with TRBD1. The CDR3 loop spans 16 amino acids. J gave up 4 bases and V 2 bases, and 7 bases lay outside the gene matches. Germline values: CDR1 LNHNV, CDR2 YYDKDF (reference sequence). CDR3 in DNA: TGTGCCACCAGCAGAAAAAGACAGGGAGGTAATGAAAAACTGTTTTTT. The encoded protein is CATSRKRQGGNEKLFF.

The J gene is TRBJ2-1, the V gene TRBV5-1, with D possibly being TRBD2 (5 bases). CDR1 is SGHRS, CDR2 YFSETQ, per germline. V shed 5 bases and J shed 6 bases, with 12 bases lying between them. The CDR3 covers 13 residues. CDR3 protein: CASRGYGVNEQFF. CDR3 sequence (DNA): TGCGCCAGCAGGGGTTACGGGGTCAATGAGCAGTTCTTC.

The rearrangement joins TRBV6-6 to TRBJ2-7, with 8 positions matching TRBD1. The CDR3 sequence is 14 residues long. The V gene's germline CDR1 is MNHNY and CDR2 SVGAGI (reference sequence). Trimming at V came to 7 bases and at J to 2 bases, leaving 7 bases not matched to a gene. CDR3: CASIPRTGTYEQYF. The CDR3 DNA sequence: TGTGCCAGCATCCCTAGGACAGGGACCTACGAGCAGTACTTC.

The V gene is TRBV30, the J gene TRBJ2-1; 10 nucleotides match TRBD2. CDR1 GTSNPN and CDR2 SVGIG come from the germline V gene (reference sequence). This CDR3 comprises 18 residues. J was trimmed by 0 bases and V by 0 bases; bases with no gene match: 8. The DNA for the CDR3 is TGTGCCTGGAGTGTAGGTAGCGGGGGGCAGAGCTCCTACAATGAGCAGTTCTTC. As protein: CAWSVGSGGQSSYNEQFF.

This chain joins TRBV7-9 and TRBJ1-2; D is unclear. Germline CDR1 and CDR2: SEHNR and FQNEAQ (reference sequence). This CDR3 is 16 amino acids long. Trimming left V 5 bases short and J 1 base short, with 17 bases between. Written as DNA, the CDR3 is TGTGCCAGCAGCGAAACGCTAACCTACGTTAACTATGGCTACACCTTC. It yields the protein CASSETLTYVNYGYTF. Full variable domain (outside the CDR3, taken from reference TRBV7-9 and TRBJ1-2): DTGVSQNPRHKITKRGQNVTFRCDPISEHNRLYWYRQTLGQGPEFLTYFQNEAQLEKSRLLSDRFSAERPKGSFSTLEIQRTEQGDSAMYLCASSETLTYVNYGYTFGSGTRLTVV.

The count of this clone is one. The gene calls are TRBV5-4 and TRBJ2-1, with D possibly being TRBD2 (6 bases). V lost 0 bases and J lost 7, with 11 bases in between. CDR1 is SGHNT and CDR2 is YYREEE in the germline V gene (reference sequence). This CDR3 has 14 amino acids. CDR3 sequence (DNA): TGTGCCAGCAGCTTGGAACGGGGGAAGAATGAGCAGTTCTTC. Translation: CASSLERGKNEQFF.

The chain is built from TRBV11-1 and TRBJ2-2; D may be TRBD2 (6 bases). V was cut by 2 bases and J by 3 bases, with 7 bases left in between. Germline V gives CDR1 SGHAT, CDR2 FQDESV (reference sequence). The length of the CDR3 is 14 residues. Written as DNA, the CDR3 is TGTGCCAGCAGCTTAAGGAGGGACACCGGGGAGCTGTTTTTT. This sequence encodes CASSLRRDTGELFF.

The chain employs TRBV27 and TRBJ1-5; a possible D gene is TRBD1 (6 bases). Germline CDR1 is MNHEY and CDR2 is SMNVEV (reference sequence). The V and J ends lost 5 bases and 6 bases respectively, with 11 bases between them. The CDR3 covers 13 residues. The CDR3 loop is CASSLQGGQPQHF. The DNA of the CDR3 is TGTGCCAGCAGTCTACAGGGAGGTCAGCCCCAGCATTTT.

This clone was picked up one time. The DNA for the CDR3 is TGCAGGGACAGCCACTACGAGCAGTACTTC. Its protein is CRDSHYEQYF. The rearrangement uses TRBV29-1 and TRBJ2-7; D is possibly TRBD1 (6 bases). The CDR3 consists of 10 residues. The V gene's germline CDR1 is SQVTM and CDR2 ANQGSEA.

The genes are TRBV28 and TRBJ1-1, with D uncertain. With 7 bases removed from V and 4 bases from J, the gap between germline ends came to 19 bases. There are 15 residues in the CDR3. Per germline, CDR1 MDHEN and CDR2 SYDVKM. The CDR3 sequence: CASTTPGPAVTEAFF. CDR3 bases: TGTGCCAGCACCACTCCTGGACCGGCGGTCACTGAAGCTTTCTTT.

The rearrangement joins TRBV19 to TRBJ1-4; D perhaps matches TRBD1 (6 bases). Per the germline V gene, CDR1 is LNHDA and CDR2 is SQIVND (reference sequence). The V end was cut by 10 bases, the J end by 7 bases, with 16 bases between. The CDR3 has 13 amino acids. The CDR3 spells CATSGQGGEKLFF. The DNA of the CDR3 is TGTGCCACCTCCGGACAAGGGGGTGAAAAACTGTTTTTT.

The chain employs TRBV28 and TRBJ1-2; D remains unclear. CDR3 size: 14 residues. V was shortened by 2 bases and J by 4 bases, with 11 bases between the two germline ends. The germline V gene encodes CDR1 MDHEN and CDR2 SYDVKM. This CDR3 reads CASSLQSVGYGYTF. CDR3 nucleotides: TGTGCCAGCAGTTTACAATCAGTGGGCTATGGCTACACCTTC.

This chain connects TRBV19 to TRBJ2-1; 10 bases fit TRBD2. Germline CDR1 LNHDA, CDR2 SQIVND (reference sequence). V dropped 6 bases and J dropped 0; count of bases not matched to a gene: 5. CDR3 length: 16 amino acids. DNA of the CDR3: TGTGCCAGTAGAAGTAGCGGGGGGACCTCCTACAATGAGCAGTTCTTC. Its protein product is CASRSSGGTSYNEQFF.

In its sample, this clone was seen once. The rearrangement joins TRBV30 to TRBJ1-1; unclear D gene. Germline CDR1 is GTSNPN and CDR2 is SVGIG (reference sequence). Trimming removed 3 bases from V and 2 bases from J, with 16 bases in between. The CDR3 sequence is 15 residues long. The DNA for the CDR3 is TGTGCCTGGAGGGCCGATCCGGGAACAAACACTGAAGCTTTCTTT. Amino acid sequence: CAWRADPGTNTEAFF.

The gene calls are TRBV28 and TRBJ1-1; D unclear. The CDR3 totals 11 residues. Germline-derived CDR1 and CDR2 are MDHEN and SYDVKM. V gave up 2 bases and J gave up 8 bases, with 6 bases separating them. Written as DNA, the CDR3 is TGTGCCAGCAGTTTAGTTCGAGAAGCTTTCTTT. Protein: CASSLVREAFF.

This chain uses TRBV7-9 with TRBJ2-6, with 7 positions matching TRBD1. CDR1 and CDR2 from the germline V gene are SEHNR and FQNEAQ (reference sequence). The CDR3 runs to 18 residues. V lost 5 bases, J lost 3 bases, and 13 bases stayed unmatched. The CDR3 DNA reads TGTGCCAGCAGCCCATTTAAGGGGGCACGAGGTGGGGCCAACGTCCTGACTTTC. Translated, it gives CASSPFKGARGGANVLTF.

CDR3 nucleotide sequence: TGTGCCAGCAGCTTAGTAATAGGGGATAACTATGGCTACACCTTC. This codes for CASSLVIGDNYGYTF. The rearrangement links TRBV7-9 to TRBJ1-2; maybe TRBD1 (5 bases). Trimming left V 1 base short and J 1 base short, with 10 bases between. CDR3 size: 15 residues. Germline V lookup: CDR1 SEHNR, CDR2 FQNEAQ (reference sequence).

This clone showed up many times. The rearrangement joins TRBV7-2 to TRBJ1-6; D possibly corresponds to TRBD1 (5 bases). The CDR3 covers 14 residues. The germline CDR1 and CDR2 sequences are SGHTA and FQGNSA. Trimming removed 8 bases from V and 9 bases from J, with 17 bases in between. CDR3 in DNA: TGTGCCAGCCGCCAGGGCCAGGGAGGTTCACCCCTCCACTTT. Its translation is CASRQGQGGSPLHF.

The gene calls are TRBV6-1 and TRBJ2-1; TRBD2 matches 8 bases. CDR3 length equals 15 residues. Germline CDR1 is MNHNS and CDR2 is SASEGT. The junction had 6 bases not matched to a gene; V was cut back by 8 bases and J by 0 bases. CDR3 sequence reads: CASGSSGGSYNEQFF. The CDR3 nucleotides read TGTGCCAGCGGGTCAAGCGGGGGCTCCTACAATGAGCAGTTCTTC.